Listed here is a single T cell receptor (beta chain). The antigen remains unidentified. Sequencing used immunoSEQ multiplex PCR; TCRdb keeps in-frame clones, though not all of them. The sample holds 77,000 or so clones, around nine tenths seen once. This specimen comes from a study of OX40 agonist ivuxolimab in advanced cancers. Study-level findings and limits: Expanded clones belonging to CD8+ T cells outnumbered, on average, those of CD4+.

The CDR3 contains 16 residues. Germline lookup yields CDR1 MRHNA and CDR2 SNTAGT. Trimming at V came to 6 bases and at J to 7 bases, leaving 8 bases not matched to a gene. The chain recombines TRBV6-4 with TRBJ2-2; 13 bases map to TRBD2. The clonotype was recovered from an adult with an advanced solid tumor such as melanoma, head and neck, liver or kidney cancer. This sample comprised CD4+ or CD8+ T cells sorted from blood, obtained in a trial of the OX40 agonist ivuxolimab. In DNA form, the CDR3 reads TGTGCCAGCAGCCTAACTAGCGGGGGGGCCATCGGGGAGCTGTTTTTT. Residues: CASSLTSGGAIGELFF.